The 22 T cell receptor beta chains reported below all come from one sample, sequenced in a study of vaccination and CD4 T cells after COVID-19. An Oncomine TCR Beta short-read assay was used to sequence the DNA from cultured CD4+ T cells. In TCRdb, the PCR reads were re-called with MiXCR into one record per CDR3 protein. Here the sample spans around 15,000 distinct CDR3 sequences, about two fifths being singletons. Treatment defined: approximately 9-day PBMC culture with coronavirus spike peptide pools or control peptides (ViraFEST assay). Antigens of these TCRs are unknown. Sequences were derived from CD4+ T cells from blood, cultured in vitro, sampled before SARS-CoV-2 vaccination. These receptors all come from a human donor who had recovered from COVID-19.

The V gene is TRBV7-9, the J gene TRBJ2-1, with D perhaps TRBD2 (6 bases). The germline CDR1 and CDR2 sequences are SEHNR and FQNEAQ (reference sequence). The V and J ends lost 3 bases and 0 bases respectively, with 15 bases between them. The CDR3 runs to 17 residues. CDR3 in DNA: TGTGCCAGCAGCTTTAGGCGGGCGGGAAGCTCCTACAATGAGCAGTTCTTC. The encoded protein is CASSFRRAGSSYNEQFF.

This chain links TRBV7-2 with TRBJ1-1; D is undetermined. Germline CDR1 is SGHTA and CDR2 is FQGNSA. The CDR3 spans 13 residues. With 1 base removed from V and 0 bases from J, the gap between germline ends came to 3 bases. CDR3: CASSLVVNTEAFF. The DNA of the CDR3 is TGTGCCAGCAGCTTAGTGGTGAACACTGAAGCTTTCTTT.

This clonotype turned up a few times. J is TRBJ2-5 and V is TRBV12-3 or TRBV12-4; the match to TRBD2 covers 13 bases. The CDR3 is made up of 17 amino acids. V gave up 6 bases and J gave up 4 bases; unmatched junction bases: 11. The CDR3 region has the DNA TGTGCCAGCAGAGGAGGACTAGCGGGAGAGTCTGGAGAGACCCAGTACTTC. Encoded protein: CASRGGLAGESGETQYF.

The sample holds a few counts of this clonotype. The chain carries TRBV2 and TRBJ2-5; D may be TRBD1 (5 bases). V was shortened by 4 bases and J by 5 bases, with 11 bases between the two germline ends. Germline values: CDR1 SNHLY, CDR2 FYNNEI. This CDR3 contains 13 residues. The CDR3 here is CASSGQLGETQYF. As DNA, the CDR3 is TGTGCCAGCAGTGGACAGTTGGGGGAGACCCAGTACTTC.

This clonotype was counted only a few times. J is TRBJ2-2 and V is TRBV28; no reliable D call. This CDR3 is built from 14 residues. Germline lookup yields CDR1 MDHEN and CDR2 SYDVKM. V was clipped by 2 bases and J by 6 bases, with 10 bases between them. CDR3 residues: CASSLLLGSGELFF. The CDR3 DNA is TGTGCCAGCAGTTTACTCCTAGGATCCGGGGAGCTGTTTTTT.

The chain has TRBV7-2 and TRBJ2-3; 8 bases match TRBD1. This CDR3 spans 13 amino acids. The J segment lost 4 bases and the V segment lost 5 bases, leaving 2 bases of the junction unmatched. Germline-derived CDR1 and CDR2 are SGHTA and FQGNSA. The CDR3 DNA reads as TGTGCCAGCAGCACACAGGGGGCAGATACGCAGTATTTT. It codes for CASSTQGADTQYF.

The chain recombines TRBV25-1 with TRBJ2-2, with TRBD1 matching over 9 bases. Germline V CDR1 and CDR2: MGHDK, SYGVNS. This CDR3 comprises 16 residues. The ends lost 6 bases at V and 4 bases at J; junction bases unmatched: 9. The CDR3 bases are TGTGCCAGCAGATCCAGGGGGACAGGGATCACCGGGGAGCTGTTTTTT. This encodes CASRSRGTGITGELFF. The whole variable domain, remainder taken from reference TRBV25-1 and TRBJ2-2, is EADIYQTPRYLVIGTGKKITLECSQTMGHDKMYWYQQDPGMELHLIHYSYGVNSTEKGDLSSESTVSRIRTEHFPLTLESARPSHTSQYLCASRSRGTGITGELFFGEGSRLTVL.

CDR3 bases: TGTGCCAGCAGCCAGACTAGCCCGACGACAGATACGCAGTATTTT. This codes for CASSQTSPTTDTQYF. The rearrangement uses TRBV7-9 and TRBJ2-3; 7 bases agree with TRBD2. Looked up from germline, CDR1 is SEHNR and CDR2 is FQNEAQ (reference sequence). The CDR3 is made up of 15 amino acids. With V trimmed by 5 bases and J by 3 bases, 8 bases remained unmatched.

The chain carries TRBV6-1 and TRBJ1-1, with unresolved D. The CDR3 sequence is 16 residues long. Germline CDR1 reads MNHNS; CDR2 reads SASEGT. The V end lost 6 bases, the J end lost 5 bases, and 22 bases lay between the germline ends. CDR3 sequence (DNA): TGTGCCAGCAGCCCAACGTCTGCCCCGGTGGGTACTGAAGCTTTCTTT. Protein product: CASSPTSAPVGTEAFF.

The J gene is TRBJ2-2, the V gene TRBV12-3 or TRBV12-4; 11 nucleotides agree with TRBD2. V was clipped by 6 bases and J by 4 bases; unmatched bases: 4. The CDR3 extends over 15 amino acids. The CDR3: CASRIGTSGTGELFF. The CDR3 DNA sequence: TGTGCCAGCAGGATTGGGACTAGCGGCACCGGGGAGCTGTTTTTT.

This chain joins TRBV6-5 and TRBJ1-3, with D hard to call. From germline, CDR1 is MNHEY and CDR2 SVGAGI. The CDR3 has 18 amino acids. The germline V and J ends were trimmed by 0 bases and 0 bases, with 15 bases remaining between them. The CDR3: CASSYSSGGQRSGNTIYF. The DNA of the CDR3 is TGTGCCAGCAGTTACTCTTCGGGTGGTCAACGCTCTGGAAACACCATATATTTT.

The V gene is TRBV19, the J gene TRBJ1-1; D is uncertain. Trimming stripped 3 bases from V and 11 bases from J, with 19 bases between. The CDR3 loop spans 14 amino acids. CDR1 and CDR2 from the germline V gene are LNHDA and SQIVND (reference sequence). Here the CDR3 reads CASSMIARRAGAFF. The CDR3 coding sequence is TGTGCCAGTAGTATGATTGCCCGGAGGGCTGGGGCTTTCTTT.

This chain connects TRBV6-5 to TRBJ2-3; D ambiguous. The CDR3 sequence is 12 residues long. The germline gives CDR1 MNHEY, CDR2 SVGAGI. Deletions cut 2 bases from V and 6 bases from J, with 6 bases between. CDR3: CASSYPRDTQYF. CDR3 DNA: TGTGCCAGCAGTTACCCCAGGGATACGCAGTATTTT.

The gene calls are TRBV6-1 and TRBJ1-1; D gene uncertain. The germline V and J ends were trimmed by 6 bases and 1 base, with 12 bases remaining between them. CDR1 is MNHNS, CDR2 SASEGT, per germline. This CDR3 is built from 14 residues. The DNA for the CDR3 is TGTGCCAGCAGCTTAGAAGGGTGGAACACTGAAGCTTTCTTT. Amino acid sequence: CASSLEGWNTEAFF.

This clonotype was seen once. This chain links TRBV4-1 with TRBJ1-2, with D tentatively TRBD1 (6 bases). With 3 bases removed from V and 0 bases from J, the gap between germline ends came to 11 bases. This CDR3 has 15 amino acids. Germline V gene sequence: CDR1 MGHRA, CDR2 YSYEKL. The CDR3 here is CASSHSGATNYGYTF. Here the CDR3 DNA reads TGCGCCAGCAGCCACTCGGGGGCCACTAACTATGGCTACACCTTC.

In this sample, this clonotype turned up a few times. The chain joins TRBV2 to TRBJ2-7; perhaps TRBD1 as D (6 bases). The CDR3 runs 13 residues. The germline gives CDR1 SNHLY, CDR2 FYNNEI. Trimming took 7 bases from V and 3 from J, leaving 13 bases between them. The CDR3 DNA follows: TGTGCCAGCACCGGACAGAGGAACTACGAGCAGTACTTC. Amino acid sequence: CASTGQRNYEQYF.

The CDR3 region is CASSPEGYEQYF. CDR3 in DNA: TGTGCCAGCAGTCCTGAGGGCTACGAGCAGTACTTC. V is TRBV6-1 and J is TRBJ2-7; D possibly corresponds to TRBD2 (5 bases). This CDR3 is 12 amino acids long. Trimming removed 5 bases from V and 3 bases from J, with 8 bases in between. CDR1 is MNHNS and CDR2 is SASEGT in the germline V gene.

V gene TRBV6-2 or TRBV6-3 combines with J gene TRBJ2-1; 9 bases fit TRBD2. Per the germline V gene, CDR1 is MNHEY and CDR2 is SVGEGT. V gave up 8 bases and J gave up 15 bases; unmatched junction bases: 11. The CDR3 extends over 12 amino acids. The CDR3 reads CASGLPGLATFF. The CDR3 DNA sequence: TGTGCCAGCGGCCTACCGGGACTAGCCACGTTCTTC.

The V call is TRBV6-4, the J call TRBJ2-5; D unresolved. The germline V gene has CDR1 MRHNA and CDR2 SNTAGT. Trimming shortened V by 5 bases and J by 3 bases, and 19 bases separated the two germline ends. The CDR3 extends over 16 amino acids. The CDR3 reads CASSSARPPRKETQYF. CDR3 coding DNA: TGTGCCAGCAGTTCGGCCCGGCCTCCTAGGAAAGAGACCCAGTACTTC.

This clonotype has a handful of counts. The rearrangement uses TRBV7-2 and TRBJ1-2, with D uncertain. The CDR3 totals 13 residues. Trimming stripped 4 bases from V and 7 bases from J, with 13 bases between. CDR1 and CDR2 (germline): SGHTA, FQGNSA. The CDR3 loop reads CASSSSLEGGYTF. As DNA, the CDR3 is TGTGCCAGCAGCTCCTCTTTAGAGGGTGGCTACACCTTC.

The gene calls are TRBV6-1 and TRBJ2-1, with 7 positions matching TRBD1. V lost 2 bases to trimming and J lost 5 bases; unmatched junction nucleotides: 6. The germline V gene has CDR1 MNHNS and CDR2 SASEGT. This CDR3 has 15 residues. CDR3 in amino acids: CASSEFGTDDNEQFF. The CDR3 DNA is TGTGCCAGCAGTGAATTCGGGACAGACGACAATGAGCAGTTCTTC.

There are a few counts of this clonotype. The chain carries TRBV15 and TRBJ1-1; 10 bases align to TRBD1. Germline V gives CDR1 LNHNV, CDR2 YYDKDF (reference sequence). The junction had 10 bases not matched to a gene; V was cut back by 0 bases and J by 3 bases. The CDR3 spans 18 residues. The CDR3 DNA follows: TGTGCCACCAGCAGAGACATTCTAACCGGACAGGGGGACACTGAAGCTTTCTTT. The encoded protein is CATSRDILTGQGDTEAFF. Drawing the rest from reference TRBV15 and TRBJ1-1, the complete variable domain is DAMVIQNPRYQVTQFGKPVTLSCSQTLNHNVMYWYQQKSSQAPKLLFHYYDKDFNNEADTPDNFQSRRPNTSFCFLDIRSPGLGDTAMYLCATSRDILTGQGDTEAFFGQGTRLTVV.